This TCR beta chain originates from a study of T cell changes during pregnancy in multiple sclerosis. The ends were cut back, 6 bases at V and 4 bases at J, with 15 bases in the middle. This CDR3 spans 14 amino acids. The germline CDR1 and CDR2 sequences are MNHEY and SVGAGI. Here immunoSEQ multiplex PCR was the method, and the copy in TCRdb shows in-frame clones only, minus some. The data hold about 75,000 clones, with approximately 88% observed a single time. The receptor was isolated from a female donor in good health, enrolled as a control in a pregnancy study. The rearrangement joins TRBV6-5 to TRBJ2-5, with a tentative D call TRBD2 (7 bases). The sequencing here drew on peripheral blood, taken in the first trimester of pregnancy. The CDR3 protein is CASSQGGRGETQYF. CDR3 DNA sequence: TGTGCCAGCAGCCAAGGGGGGAGGGGAGAGACCCAGTACTTC.